This TCR beta chain was sequenced in a study of CD8+ T cells in alopecia areata. About the study: Tofacitinib continued for 6 to 18 months and was then withheld for 6 months.

Study-wide points: Affected scalp, especially in alopecia totalis/universalis, had a higher clonality than normal scalp did. Shared TCR sequences were less clear between patients than in mice, possibly partly from HLA diversity.

Extraction and reverse transcription of RNA yielded cDNA as the sequencing template. TCRdb keeps only in-frame clones here, not all; method: immunoSEQ multiplex PCR. The repertoire has about 260,000 clones, approximately 60% of them found once; the top ten carry more than 0.85%. Comments on this clone: As yet, its antigen is unknown.

The treatment here: oral pan-JAK inhibitor, 5-10 mg twice daily. V lost 6 bases to trimming and J lost 7 bases; unmatched junction nucleotides: 5. This CDR3 comprises 13 residues. CDR1 KGHSH and CDR2 LQKENI come from the germline V gene. The rearrangement uses TRBV18 and TRBJ2-2, with TRBD1 identical over 7 bases. The source of this sequence is a human donor with alopecia areata. Sequences were derived from CD4+ T cells sorted from blood, sampled around week 54, from a patient treated with tofacitinib. CDR3 bases: TGTGCCAGCTCCGAAGGACAGGTCGGGGAGCTGTTTTTT. As protein: CASSEGQVGELFF.